The TCR beta chain under discussion was sequenced for a study of OX40 agonist ivuxolimab in advanced cancers. Background on the study: A mean age of 60 years, range about 20 to 79, was recorded, and 82.7% were male.

This clone came up a few times. The antigen is unknown. Sequencing used immunoSEQ multiplex PCR; TCRdb keeps in-frame clones, though not all of them. This table has about 18,000 clones, approximately 85% appearing once. General study results and limits: Low normalized T-cell clonal expansion was also seen in some nonresponders. Near-lowest levels of clonal expansion characterized partial responders at 0.1-3.0 mg/kg. At doses 0.1 to 3.0 mg/kg, CD4+ and CD8+ clones expanded.

V was clipped by 3 bases and J by 1 base; unmatched bases: 3. The length of the CDR3 is 15 residues. Germline V gives CDR1 MDHEN, CDR2 SYDVKM. The material was CD4+ or CD8+ T cells sorted from blood, obtained in a trial of the OX40 agonist ivuxolimab. The rearrangement links TRBV28 to TRBJ2-7; 10 bases align to TRBD2. This sequence originates from an adult with an advanced solid tumor such as melanoma, head and neck, liver or kidney cancer. The DNA for the CDR3 is TGTGCCAGCAGTTTCGAGCGGGAGGGATCCTACGAGCAGTACTTC. Its protein is CASSFEREGSYEQYF.